The 30 T cell receptor beta chains listed next were all sequenced from one sample in a study of PD-1 blockade in classical Hodgkin lymphoma. Measured with immunoSEQ multiplex PCR; TCRdb has only the in-frame clones, and not every one. There are 130,000 to 150,000 clones in the sample; less than 80% occur only once, and about 9% lies in the top ten. Brentuximab vedotin exposure varied among the patients, all of whom had relapsed after autologous stem cell transplantation. The sample consisted of peripheral blood mononuclear cells (PBMCs), taken before the second cycle of nivolumab. The receptors were gathered from a human donor with classical Hodgkin lymphoma.

On this clone itself: Other DNA sequences in the same sample also yield this CDR3. The V and J genes are TRBV18 and TRBJ1-1; D gene ambiguous. Germline lookup yields CDR1 KGHSH and CDR2 LQKENI. The CDR3 totals 14 residues. V shed 0 bases and J shed 1 base, with 6 bases lying between them. The DNA for the CDR3 is TGTGCCAGCTCACCACCAGGGCGGAACACTGAAGCTTTCTTT. Translation: CASSPPGRNTEAFF.

The V and J genes are TRBV19 and TRBJ1-5; D not resolved. CDR3 length: 13 residues. Germline V gene data show CDR1 as LNHDA and CDR2 as SQIVND (reference sequence). V was shortened by 4 bases and J by 6 bases, with 10 bases between the two germline ends. In nucleotides, the CDR3 is TGTGCCAGTAGTAGAGGGAGTGGTCAGCCCCAGCATTTT. Translated, it gives CASSRGSGQPQHF.

V gene TRBV16 combines with J gene TRBJ1-1; no clear D. The germline V gene has CDR1 KGHSY and CDR2 FQNENV. This CDR3 region has 12 residues. V lost 2 bases and J 11 bases, leaving 12 bases between the germline ends. In nucleotides, the CDR3 is TGTGCCAGCAGCCAACCTCCCCAGGCGGCTTTCTTT. Translated: CASSQPPQAAFF.

The count of this clone is one. This chain links TRBV10-3 with TRBJ2-5, with D unclear. V was pared by 4 bases and J by 0 bases, with 6 bases between. Germline V lookup: CDR1 ENHRY, CDR2 SYGVKD. This CDR3 spans 13 amino acids. CDR3 amino acids: CAISVTDQETQYF. DNA of the CDR3: TGTGCCATCAGTGTTACAGACCAAGAGACCCAGTACTTC.

This clone has a single count. The rearrangement links TRBV7-2 to TRBJ2-2; no firm D call. The V gene's germline CDR1 is SGHTA and CDR2 FQGNSA. The V and J ends lost 5 bases and 2 bases respectively, with 15 bases between them. This CDR3 is built from 16 residues. CDR3 coding DNA: TGTGCCAGCAGCGGCGGCCGAAGCCGTAACACCGGGGAGCTGTTTTTT. Its translation: CASSGGRSRNTGELFF.

V gene TRBV10-3 combines with J gene TRBJ2-1, with 11 bases identical to TRBD2. V trimming: 8 bases; J trimming: 1 base; junction bases outside the gene matches: 10. Germline V gene sequence: CDR1 ENHRY, CDR2 SYGVKD. The CDR3 sequence is 17 residues long. The CDR3 coding sequence is TGTGCCATCCATAGCGGGGGGGCCCGGGAATCCTACAATGAGCAGTTCTTC. Its translation is CAIHSGGARESYNEQFF.

The V gene is TRBV9, the J gene TRBJ2-2; D is possibly TRBD2 (6 bases). The CDR3 has 16 residues. Germline V gene data show CDR1 as SGDLS and CDR2 as YYNGEE. V dropped 0 bases and J dropped 2 bases, with 11 bases sitting between them. The CDR3 spells CASSVGAGFNTGELFF. CDR3 bases: TGTGCCAGCAGCGTAGGGGCGGGGTTTAACACCGGGGAGCTGTTTTTT. The variable domain in full, with the rest retrieved from reference TRBV9 and TRBJ2-2, is DSGVTQTPKHLITATGQRVTLRCSPRSGDLSVYWYQQSLDQGLQFLIQYYNGEERAKGNILERFSAQQFPDLHSELNLSSLELGDSALYFCASSVGAGFNTGELFFGEGSRLTVL.

At least ten counts were recorded for this clone. V gene TRBV4-3 combines with J gene TRBJ2-1; D remains unclear. V was trimmed by 4 bases and J by 0 bases, leaving 13 bases between them. This CDR3 has 16 amino acids. Germline assignment: CDR1 LGHNA and CDR2 YSLEER. This CDR3 reads CASSPGIRSSYNEQFF. CDR3 nucleotide sequence: TGCGCCAGCAGCCCAGGTATTCGGAGCTCCTACAATGAGCAGTTCTTC.

This clone was detected a few times. This chain connects TRBV4-2 to TRBJ1-1; 7 bases are a match to TRBD1. The ends lost 1 base at V and 1 base at J; junction bases unmatched: 6. The CDR3 length is 16 residues. Germline assignment: CDR1 LGHNA and CDR2 YNFKEQ. CDR3 sequence: CASSQVSGGGNTEAFF. DNA for the CDR3: TGTGCCAGCAGCCAAGTCTCAGGGGGGGGGAACACTGAAGCTTTCTTT.

V and J are TRBV6-6 and TRBJ2-5; no clear D gene. CDR1 is MNHNY, CDR2 SVGAGI, per germline (reference sequence). CDR3 length: 15 residues. V was shortened by 0 bases and J by 1 base, with 9 bases between the two germline ends. The CDR3 bases are TGTGCCAGCAGTTACTCGAGAACCACCCAAGAGACCCAGTACTTC. Translation: CASSYSRTTQETQYF.

Written as DNA, the CDR3 is TGTGCCAGTAGTGGGATTGGCACCGGAGTCAGCATTGGTCGCTCCTACGAGCAGTACTTC. Protein sequence: CASSGIGTGVSIGRSYEQYF. The rearrangement links TRBV19 to TRBJ2-7, with D unclear. Germline V gives CDR1 LNHDA, CDR2 SQIVND (reference sequence). Trimming removed 5 bases at V and 0 bases at J, with 29 bases between. The length of the CDR3 is 20 residues.

The chain joins TRBV6-5 to TRBJ1-5; D ambiguous. This CDR3 has 13 amino acids. Germline V lookup: CDR1 MNHEY, CDR2 SVGAGI. V was trimmed by 2 bases and J by 3 bases, leaving 5 bases between them. The CDR3 nucleotides read TGTGCCAGCAGTTACGCTCCCAATCAGCCCCAGCATTTT. Translated, it gives CASSYAPNQPQHF.

This chain joins TRBV19 and TRBJ2-7; 7 bases line up with TRBD2. Germline loops: CDR1 LNHDA, CDR2 SQIVND (reference sequence). The CDR3 length is 15 residues. The ends lost 3 bases at V and 4 bases at J; junction bases unmatched: 9. The CDR3 DNA reads as TGTGCCAGTAGTATCGGACTAGATTTAAGGTACGAGCAGTACTTC. Translating it yields CASSIGLDLRYEQYF.

The rearrangement links TRBV7-2 to TRBJ2-4, with 9 bases fitting TRBD1. Germline V gene sequence: CDR1 SGHTA, CDR2 FQGNSA. Trimming at V came to 5 bases and at J to 1 base, leaving 9 bases not matched to a gene. The CDR3 runs to 17 residues. Here the CDR3 DNA reads TGTGCCAGCAGCGCTCGAGGACAGGGGATCGCCAAAAACATTCAGTACTTC. It is translated as CASSARGQGIAKNIQYF. Variable domain in full (rest from reference TRBV7-2 and TRBJ2-4): GAGVSQSPSNKVTEKGKDVELRCDPISGHTALYWYRQSLGQGLEFLIYFQGNSAPDKSGLPSDRFSAERTGGSVSTLTIQRTQQEDSAVYLCASSARGQGIAKNIQYFGAGTRLSVL.

This clone was observed a few times. The chain couples TRBV18 to TRBJ1-1; D might be TRBD1 (6 bases). Germline loops: CDR1 KGHSH, CDR2 LQKENI. The CDR3 runs to 14 residues. Trimming took off 4 bases at V and 1 base at J, with 10 bases between the two ends. CDR3 amino acids: CASSRQGGNTEAFF. The CDR3 nucleotides are TGTGCCAGCTCACGACAAGGGGGGAACACTGAAGCTTTCTTT.

The CDR3 DNA reads TGTGCCAGCAGTGAATTCGGGGGCGCGAGCGCTGAAGCTTTCTTT. Amino acid sequence: CASSEFGGASAEAFF. This rearrangement joins TRBV6-1 to TRBJ1-1; perhaps TRBD1 as D (6 bases). The germline V gene has CDR1 MNHNS and CDR2 SASEGT. Trimming took off 2 bases at V and 6 bases at J, with 16 bases between the two ends. CDR3 length equals 15 residues.

The chain employs TRBV29-1 and TRBJ2-2, with 7 bases that match TRBD1. Germline V gene lookup returns CDR1 SQVTM and CDR2 ANQGSEA. The J segment lost 0 bases and the V segment lost 0 bases, leaving 7 bases of the junction unmatched. The CDR3 has 17 residues. In nucleotides, the CDR3 is TGCAGCGTTGAAGATCGACAGGGAAACGCGAACACCGGGGAGCTGTTTTTT. Translated: CSVEDRQGNANTGELFF.

The chain combines TRBV12-5 with TRBJ2-7; 7 bases are shared with TRBD1. Unmatched junction bases numbered 23, after V lost 2 bases and J lost 7 bases. Germline CDR1 and CDR2: LGHNT and FRNRAP. This CDR3 contains 19 residues. The CDR3 bases are TGTGCTAGTGGTTTGACCACTCGACAGGGACCCATCATGGGGGAAGAGCAGTACTTC. Translation: CASGLTTRQGPIMGEEQYF.

The chain employs TRBV6-5 and TRBJ2-3; D gene uncertain. Germline CDR1 MNHEY, CDR2 SVGAGI. This CDR3 contains 11 residues. V gave up 8 bases and J gave up 1 base, with 4 bases separating them. CDR3 region: CASGRTDTQYF. CDR3 DNA sequence: TGTGCCAGCGGGCGCACAGATACGCAGTATTTT.

The J gene is TRBJ2-7, the V gene TRBV6-5; D gene uncertain. Germline values: CDR1 MNHEY, CDR2 SVGAGI. The CDR3 length is 13 residues. V lost 0 bases and J 2 bases, leaving 5 bases between the germline ends. The CDR3 coding sequence is TGTGCCAGCAGTTACTCCCGCGCCTACGAGCAGTACTTC. Amino acids: CASSYSRAYEQYF.

The chain is built from TRBV18 and TRBJ2-6; 7 nucleotides match TRBD1. The junction had 4 bases not matched to a gene; V was cut back by 2 bases and J by 0 bases. This CDR3 region has 17 residues. The germline V gene has CDR1 KGHSH and CDR2 LQKENI. As DNA, the CDR3 is TGTGCCAGCTCACCAATAGGGGGCCTCTCTGGGGCCAACGTCCTGACTTTC. It yields the protein CASSPIGGLSGANVLTF.

The V and J genes are TRBV5-4 and TRBJ2-3; D is unclear. The V gene lost 2 bases and the J gene lost 4 bases, with 11 bases spanning the gap. The CDR3 covers 14 residues. Germline V gene sequence: CDR1 SGHNT, CDR2 YYREEE (reference sequence). CDR3 DNA sequence: TGTGCCAGCAGCTTAGACAAAGTCTCAGATACGCAGTATTTT. Encoded protein: CASSLDKVSDTQYF.

The genes are TRBV19 and TRBJ1-6; D is unresolved. Germline CDR1 and CDR2: LNHDA and SQIVND (reference sequence). Trimming left V 6 bases short and J 0 bases short, with 6 bases between. CDR3 length: 14 residues. CDR3 loop: CASRRSSYNSPLHF. In DNA form, the CDR3 reads TGTGCCAGTAGGAGGAGCTCCTATAATTCACCCCTCCACTTT.

Only one count was recorded for this clone. The chain employs TRBV28 and TRBJ2-1; tentative D call: TRBD2 (6 bases). From germline, CDR1 is MDHEN and CDR2 SYDVKM. The ends were cut back, 5 bases at V and 14 bases at J, with 13 bases in the middle. The CDR3 sequence is 11 residues long. This chain's CDR3 is CASSLRDLKFF. CDR3 coding DNA: TGTGCCAGCAGTCTCCGGGACTTAAAGTTCTTC. The full variable domain, in which reference TRBV28 and TRBJ2-1 provide the parts outside the CDR3, is DVKVTQSSRYLVKRTGEKVFLECVQDMDHENMFWYRQDPGLGLRLIYFSYDVKMKEKGDIPEGYSVSREKKERFSLILESASTNQTSMYLCASSLRDLKFFGPGTRLTVL.

The chain has TRBV7-2 and TRBJ2-3; 10 bases fit TRBD2. Per the germline V gene, CDR1 is SGHTA and CDR2 is FQGNSA. This CDR3 spans 14 amino acids. After removal of 4 bases from V and 4 bases from J, the junction contained 2 bases not matched to a gene. The CDR3 protein is CASSSTSGSDTQYF. CDR3 DNA sequence: TGTGCCAGCAGCTCGACTAGCGGGTCAGATACGCAGTATTTT.

This clone has more than one count but fewer than ten. The same CDR3 is also encoded by other DNA sequences in this sample. The J gene is TRBJ2-1, the V gene TRBV7-7, with 8 bases that match TRBD2. V gave up 4 bases and J gave up 6 bases; unmatched junction bases: 2. The germline V gene encodes CDR1 SSHAT and CDR2 FNYEAQ (reference sequence). This CDR3 is built from 13 residues. The CDR3 DNA reads as TGTGCCAGCAGCTGGACTAGCTCCAATGAGCAGTTCTTC. Protein product: CASSWTSSNEQFF. Supplemented by reference TRBV7-7 and TRBJ2-1, the full variable domain reads GAGVSQSPRYKVTKRGQDVTLRCDPISSHATLYWYQQALGQGPEFLTYFNYEAQPDKSGLPSDRFSAERPEGSISTLTIQRTEQRDSAMYRCASSWTSSNEQFFGPGTRLTVL.

This chain joins TRBV5-4 and TRBJ2-3, with 8 bases lining up with TRBD2. The J segment lost 7 bases and the V segment lost 9 bases, leaving 13 bases of the junction unmatched. The length of the CDR3 is 14 residues. Germline V lookup: CDR1 SGHNT, CDR2 YYREEE (reference sequence). This CDR3 reads CAIQARGGPNTQYF. The CDR3 nucleotides are TGTGCCATCCAAGCCCGGGGGGGGCCTAATACGCAGTATTTT.

The chain links TRBV21-1 to TRBJ1-2; the D segment call TRBD1 is taken from the table without a DNA check. TRBV21-1 is a documented pseudogene. The CDR3 loop spans 9 amino acids. This CDR3 is CAITTDLYF. DNA of the CDR3: TGTGCCATTACGACAGATTTGTACTTC.

This chain joins TRBV28 and TRBJ2-7; TRBD1 aligns across 7 bases. The trim removed 5 bases at V and 3 bases at J, leaving 10 bases unmatched. Germline loops: CDR1 MDHEN, CDR2 SYDVKM. This CDR3 spans 15 amino acids. CDR3 sequence reads: CASSVEGGPLYEQYF. The CDR3 nucleotides are TGTGCCAGCAGTGTGGAAGGGGGCCCCCTCTACGAGCAGTACTTC.

The genes are TRBV7-3 and TRBJ2-3; 7 nucleotides match TRBD2. The germline gives CDR1 SGHTA, CDR2 FQGTGA. Trimming cost V 5 bases and J 4 bases; bases outside gene matches: 6. CDR3 length equals 14 residues. The DNA for the CDR3 is TGTGCCAGCAGCCTCGGACTAGGGGCAGATACGCAGTATTTT. Its protein product is CASSLGLGADTQYF.